This T cell receptor (beta chain) derives from a study of T-cell reconstitution after alpha-beta-depleted transplantation in children. Library preparation (for TCRbeta) was performed with unique molecular identifiers. TCRdb independently ran MiXCR on the PCR reads; one entry per CDR3 protein. The profile covers a few hundred thousand distinct CDR3 sequences, with 15% to 20% appearing a single time and roughly 27% taken by the ten largest. In its sample, this clonotype was seen a few times. As yet, its antigen is unknown. Germline V gene data show CDR1 as SGHDT and CDR2 as YYEEEE. The CDR3 has 12 amino acids. The V and J ends lost 1 base and 5 bases respectively, with 4 bases between them. The study, taken as a whole, reports: Several hundred expanded graft clones reportedly were the source of alpha-beta T cells about two months after transplant. Where some patients showed high TCRbeta diversity at day 60, it came from recipient T cells and thymic progenitors that had survived.

The sequenced sample was PBMCs, mostly from graft donor cells, obtained 360 days after TCRalphabeta/CD19-depleted stem cell transplant. The receptor was isolated from a boy under two years old who had a stem cell transplant for Wiskott-Aldrich syndrome, so the T cells may come from the graft donor. This chain uses TRBV5-6 with TRBJ2-1; D call uncertain. The CDR3 bases are TGTGCCAGCAGCTTGTCTGACAATGAGCAGTTCTTC. Residues: CASSLSDNEQFF.